A selection of T cell receptor beta chains follows, all from one sample in a study of blood T cell repertoires in COVID-19. Clones were read by immunoSEQ multiplex PCR, and TCRdb kept only the in-frame ones, dropping some. The table shows about 82,000 clones, with roughly 70% occurring only once. The sequenced material came from peripheral blood. The receptors here all came from a human donor with acute or convalescent COVID-19. The donor label of this sample is uncertain. The CDR3 runs from the conserved cysteine through the conserved F or W. Each record gives: J gene, D gene, V gene, clone size, CDR3 protein, CDR3 DNA. D genes are given only for firm matches. Some rows mark clone size as missing; the rest say once, few, many or name a class of expanded clone.

J: TRBJ1-6
D: NA
V: TRBV4-2
size: NA
CDR3: CASSQDRPDTSGYNSPLHF
DNA: TGTGCCAGCAGCCAAGATCGGCCGGACACGAGTGGGTATAATTCACCCCTCCACTTT

J: TRBJ2-1
D: TRBD2
V: TRBV11-3
size: NA
CDR3: CASSLEAGAPNEQFF
DNA: TGTGCCAGCAGCTTAGAAGCGGGGGCCCCGAATGAGCAGTTCTTC

J: TRBJ2-3
D: NA
V: TRBV19
size: NA
CDR3: CASSIADTQYF
DNA: TGTGCCAGTAGTATAGCTGATACGCAGTATTTT

J: TRBJ1-4
D: NA
V: TRBV7-8
size: NA
CDR3: CASSTSGAYNEKLFF
DNA: TGTGCCAGCAGCACGTCTGGGGCCTATAATGAAAAACTGTTTTTT

J: TRBJ2-7
D: NA
V: TRBV10-3
size: few
CDR3: CAVAGTQRTYEQYF
DNA: TGTGCCGTCGCCGGGACACAAAGGACCTACGAGCAGTACTTC

J: TRBJ1-5
D: TRBD1
V: TRBV5-1
size: NA
CDR3: CASSLGQGGQPQHF
DNA: TGCGCCAGCAGCTTAGGACAGGGGGGACAGCCCCAGCATTTT

J: TRBJ1-5
D: TRBD1
V: TRBV2
size: NA
CDR3: CASRPGQGNQPQHF
DNA: TGTGCCAGCAGACCGGGACAGGGGAATCAGCCCCAGCATTTT

J: TRBJ2-7
D: NA
V: TRBV25-1
size: NA
CDR3: CASSDRGIHEQYF
DNA: TGTGCCAGCAGTGACCGGGGGATCCACGAGCAGTACTTC

J: TRBJ1-5
D: TRBD1
V: TRBV10-2
size: NA
CDR3: CASATGSSNQPQHF
DNA: TGCGCCAGCGCGACAGGGTCGAGCAATCAGCCCCAGCATTTT

J: TRBJ2-7
D: TRBD2
V: TRBV7-2
size: NA
CDR3: CASSLVTGLGLAGVEQYF
DNA: TGTGCCAGCAGCTTAGTTACGGGGCTAGGACTAGCGGGAGTCGAGCAGTACTTC

J: TRBJ1-1
D: NA
V: TRBV6-1
size: few
CDR3: CASSEGSFTEAFF
DNA: TGTGCCAGCAGTGAAGGGAGTTTCACTGAAGCTTTCTTT

J: TRBJ2-5
D: NA
V: TRBV18
size: NA
CDR3: CASSFQTGRSRETQYF
DNA: TGTGCCAGCTCATTCCAAACAGGTCGTTCGAGGGAGACCCAGTACTTC

J: TRBJ1-3
D: TRBD1
V: TRBV5-6
size: NA
CDR3: CASSPRDSGIGLSIYF
DNA: TGTGCCAGCAGCCCGCGGGACAGTGGGATAGGTCTCTCCATATATTTT

J: TRBJ2-5
D: TRBD2
V: TRBV10-3
size: NA
CDR3: CAISGGAGETQYF
DNA: TGTGCCATTAGCGGGGGGGCGGGTGAGACCCAGTACTTC

J: TRBJ1-5
D: NA
V: TRBV6-1
size: few
CDR3: CASSERGRATGPQHF
DNA: TGTGCCAGCAGTGAAAGGGGTAGAGCCACCGGGCCCCAGCATTTT

J: TRBJ1-2
D: TRBD1
V: TRBV11-2
size: NA
CDR3: CASSAQGARGYTF
DNA: TGTGCCAGCAGCGCCCAGGGGGCGCGGGGCTACACCTTC

J: TRBJ2-1
D: TRBD2
V: TRBV5-1
size: NA
CDR3: CASSFLAGGLYNEQFF
DNA: TGCGCCAGCAGCTTCCTAGCGGGGGGCCTATACAATGAGCAGTTCTTC

J: TRBJ2-7
D: NA
V: TRBV10-1
size: NA
CDR3: CASRSQASYEQYF
DNA: TGCGCCAGCAGGTCTCAGGCGTCCTACGAGCAGTACTTC

J: TRBJ2-5
D: TRBD2
V: TRBV28
size: NA
CDR3: CASRTSGNVETQYF
DNA: TGTGCCAGCCGGACTAGCGGGAATGTAGAGACCCAGTACTTC

J: TRBJ2-2
D: TRBD2
V: TRBV28
size: NA
CDR3: CATHQRGPGTGELFF
DNA: TGTGCCACCCACCAGCGGGGCCCCGGAACCGGGGAGCTGTTTTTT

J: TRBJ2-3
D: TRBD2
V: TRBV4-3
size: once
CDR3: CASSQDWAGETDTQYF
DNA: TGCGCCAGCAGCCAAGATTGGGCGGGAGAAACAGATACGCAGTATTTT

J: TRBJ2-7
D: TRBD1
V: TRBV18
size: once
CDR3: CASSPGQGPSYEQYF
DNA: TGTGCCAGCTCACCGGGACAGGGGCCTTCCTACGAGCAGTACTTC

J: TRBJ1-1
D: NA
V: TRBV19
size: NA
CDR3: CASTRGGLHPFF
DNA: TGTGCCAGTACCCGCGGGGGACTACACCCCTTTTTT

J: TRBJ1-1
D: NA
V: TRBV12-3/TRBV12-4
size: NA
CDR3: CASRLTSGAEAFF
DNA: TGTGCCAGCAGGCTGACCTCAGGGGCAGAAGCTTTCTTT

J: TRBJ1-4
D: NA
V: TRBV19
size: NA
CDR3: CASASGFATNEKLFF
DNA: TGTGCCAGCGCCTCAGGGTTTGCAACTAATGAAAAACTGTTTTTT

J: TRBJ2-2
D: NA
V: TRBV29-1
size: few
CDR3: CSVGHNTGELFF
DNA: TGCAGCGTTGGACACAACACCGGGGAGCTGTTTTTT

J: TRBJ2-5
D: NA
V: TRBV4-1
size: NA
CDR3: CASSQDQTAGETQYF
DNA: TGCGCCAGCAGCCAAGATCAGACTGCGGGAGAGACCCAGTACTTC

J: TRBJ2-7
D: TRBD1
V: TRBV9
size: NA
CDR3: CASSEQGESYEQYF
DNA: TGTGCCAGCAGCGAGCAGGGGGAATCCTACGAGCAGTACTTC

J: TRBJ1-6
D: NA
V: TRBV6-4
size: NA
CDR3: CASSDSFINSPLHF
DNA: TGTGCCAGCAGTGACTCCTTTATAAATTCACCCCTCCACTTT

J: TRBJ1-4
D: TRBD1
V: TRBV14
size: few
CDR3: CASSQDPRQGTNEKLFF
DNA: TGTGCCAGCAGCCAAGATCCGAGACAGGGAACTAATGAAAAACTGTTTTTT

J: TRBJ1-5
D: NA
V: TRBV24-1
size: NA
CDR3: CATSDRQAFNQPQHF
DNA: TGTGCCACCAGTGATAGGCAGGCCTTCAATCAGCCCCAGCATTTT